This TCR beta chain was sequenced during a study of CD8+ T cells in alopecia areata. This clone occurred a few times. Antigen: not known. There are 19 residues in the CDR3. The V gene end was trimmed by 7 bases and the J gene end by 0 bases; junction bases not matched to a gene: 16. Germline CDR1 is SNHLY and CDR2 is FYNNEI. Extracted from the samples, RNA was reverse transcribed into cDNA to serve as the sequencing template. Generated by immunoSEQ multiplex PCR, the TCRdb table keeps only in-frame clones and is missing some. The sample has about 180,000 clones, 53% seen once; the top ten hold approximately 11%. Treatment reported: oral pan-JAK inhibitor, 5-10 mg twice daily. Sorted populations comprised CD4+ and CD8+ T cells obtained from PBMCs. Study-level points and caveats: Numerous expanded lesional clones remained in scalp and blood during tofacitinib. Among the top 100, expanded CD8+ clones, as well as scalp clonality, were significantly decreased by tofacitinib. There were also resident alphabeta T cells of normal skin sequenced in scalp samples.

Source: CD8+ T cells sorted from blood, taken at week 24, from a patient treated with tofacitinib. This sequence was found in a human donor with alopecia areata. The V call is TRBV2, the J call TRBJ2-1; 9 positions match TRBD2. The CDR3 nucleotides are TGTGCCAGCATGGCGGGTTCTAGCGGGGCTCGGGGCTCCTACAATGAGCAGTTCTTC. Translating gives CASMAGSSGARGSYNEQFF. Full variable domain (rest looked up from reference TRBV2 and TRBJ2-1): EPEVTQTPSHQVTQMGQEVILRCVPISNHLYFYWYRQILGQKVEFLVSFYNNEISEKSEIFDDQFSVERPDGSNFTLKIRSTKLEDSAMYFCASMAGSSGARGSYNEQFFGPGTRLTVL.